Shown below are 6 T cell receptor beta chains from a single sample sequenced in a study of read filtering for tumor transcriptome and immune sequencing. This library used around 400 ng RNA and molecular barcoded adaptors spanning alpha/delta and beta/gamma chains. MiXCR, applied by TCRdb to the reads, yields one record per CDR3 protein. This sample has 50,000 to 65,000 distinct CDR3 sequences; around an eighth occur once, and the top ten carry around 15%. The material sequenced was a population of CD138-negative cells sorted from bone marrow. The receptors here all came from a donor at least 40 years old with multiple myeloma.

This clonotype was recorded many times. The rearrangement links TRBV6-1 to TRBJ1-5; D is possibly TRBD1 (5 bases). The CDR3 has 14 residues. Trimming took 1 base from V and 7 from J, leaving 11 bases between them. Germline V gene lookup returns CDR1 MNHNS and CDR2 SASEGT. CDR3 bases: TGTGCCAGCAGTGAAGTGGGGCGGGGCCAGCCCCAGCATTTT. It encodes CASSEVGRGQPQHF.

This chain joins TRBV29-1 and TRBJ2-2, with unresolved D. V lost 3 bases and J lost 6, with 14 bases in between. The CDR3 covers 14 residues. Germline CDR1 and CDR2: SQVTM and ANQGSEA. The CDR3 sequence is CSVDFVSSPGELFF. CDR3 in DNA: TGCAGCGTTGATTTCGTCTCGAGTCCCGGGGAGCTGTTTTTT.

The CDR3 loop is CASSLIGGSGNTIYF. CDR3 DNA: TGTGCCAGCAGCTTGATTGGGGGCTCTGGAAACACCATATATTTT. The V call is TRBV5-5, the J call TRBJ1-3; TRBD1 is a possible D gene (5 bases). CDR3 length: 15 residues. Germline CDR1 and CDR2: SGHKS and YYEKEE (reference sequence). V was clipped by 1 base and J by 0 bases, with 8 bases between them.

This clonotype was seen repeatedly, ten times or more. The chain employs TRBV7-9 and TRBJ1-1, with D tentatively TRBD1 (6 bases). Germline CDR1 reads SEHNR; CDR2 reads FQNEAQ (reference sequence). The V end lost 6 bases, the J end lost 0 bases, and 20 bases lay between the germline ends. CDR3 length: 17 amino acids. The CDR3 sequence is CASRYKPGDRLNTEAFF. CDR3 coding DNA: TGTGCCAGCAGATATAAACCGGGCGACAGGCTGAACACTGAAGCTTTCTTT.

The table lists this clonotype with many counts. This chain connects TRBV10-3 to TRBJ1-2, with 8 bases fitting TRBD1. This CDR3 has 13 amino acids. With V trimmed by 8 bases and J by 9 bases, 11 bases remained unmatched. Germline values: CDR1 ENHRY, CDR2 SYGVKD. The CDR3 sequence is CAISGTGIGSYTF. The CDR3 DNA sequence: TGTGCCATCTCAGGGACAGGAATAGGTAGCTACACCTTC.

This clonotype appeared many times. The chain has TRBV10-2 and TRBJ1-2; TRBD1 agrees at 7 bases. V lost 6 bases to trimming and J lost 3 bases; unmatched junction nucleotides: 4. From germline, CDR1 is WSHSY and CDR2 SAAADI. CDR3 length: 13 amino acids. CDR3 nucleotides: TGCGCCAGCAGGATTACAGGGGACTATGGCTACACCTTC. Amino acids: CASRITGDYGYTF.